The sequence of this T cell receptor (beta chain) was determined in a study of T cell responses to AZD1222 COVID-19 vaccine. The CDR3 is made up of 12 amino acids. Germline V lookup: CDR1 LGHDT, CDR2 YNNKEL (reference sequence). V lost 3 bases and J 2 bases, leaving 5 bases between the germline ends. Sequencing was performed with immunoSEQ multiplex PCR; in TCRdb, only in-frame clones are kept and a portion is missing. The table includes about 110,000 clones, more than 70% detected once. The sequenced sample was peripheral blood, obtained on day 0 of AZD1222 vaccination. The TCR sequence derives from an adult in good health. The chain couples TRBV3-1 (or the pseudogene TRBV3-2) to TRBJ2-7; D remains unclear. The CDR3 nucleotides are TGTGCCAGCAGCCATGCCACCTACGAGCAGTACTTC. Encoded protein: CASSHATYEQYF.